This paragraph covers one T cell receptor beta chain sequence. Its target is unknown. This entry is derived from a study of cytomegalovirus exposure and HLA in healthy donors. Study-wide points: TCR beta sequences reportedly predicted most subjects' HLA-A and HLA-B alleles accurately. Data from an earlier analysis indicated that most TCR beta V segments were productive either about 90% or about 30% of the time.

PCR employed 60 Vbeta and 13 Jbeta primers. Generated by immunoSEQ multiplex PCR, the TCRdb table keeps only in-frame clones and is missing some. The sample holds 120,000 or so clones, around 72% seen once. Germline V lookup: CDR1 SGHDT, CDR2 YYEEEE. This CDR3 is built from 12 residues. V was clipped by 4 bases and J by 7 bases, with 11 bases between them. The chain has TRBV5-6 and TRBJ1-1; D is undetermined. The receptor comes from a man in his thirties or forties in good health and CMV-seronegative. The sample taken for sequencing was PBMCs. In DNA, the CDR3 is TGTGCCAGCAGCCAGAGCGGAGGTGAAGCTTTCTTT. Translated: CASSQSGGEAFF. The variable domain in full, completed from reference TRBV5-6 and TRBJ1-1, reads DAGVTQSPTHLIKTRGQQVTLRCSPKSGHDTVSWYQQALGQGPQFIFQYYEEEERQRGNFPDRFSGHQFPNYSSELNVNALLLGDSALYLCASSQSGGEAFFGQGTRLTVV.